Sequencing of this TCR beta chain was carried out in a study of CD8+CD57+ T cells in acquired aplastic anemia. In the study overall: Roughly 3 ug was the average amount of DNA from sorted CD4+ and CD8+ cells. Researchers reported that healthy donors averaged about 10.8 million reads for CD4+ cells. The study's findings and limits: Found in both controls and patients were some 30 CD8+ CDR3 sequences.

Profiling of TCR beta VDJ combinations and CDR3 sequences used genomic DNA as template. In TCRdb, the reads were re-called with MiXCR into one record per CDR3 protein. The data hold hundreds of thousands of distinct CDR3 sequences, with 55% to 75% observed a single time. With respect to this clonotype: The antigen is unknown. One base away lies a much larger clone, so this may be a sequencing read error.

The receptor comes from a human donor in good health, serving as a control. Specimen: sorted CD4+, CD8+, or CD8+CD57+ T cells (not recorded which) from PBMCs.

CDR3 sequence: CASTGGGMSTEAFF. In DNA form, the CDR3 reads TGCGCCAGCACCGGAGGAGGGATGAGCACTGAAGCTTTCTTT. The V gene is TRBV5-1, the J gene TRBJ1-1; D is ambiguous. CDR1 is SGHRS and CDR2 is YFSETQ in the germline V gene. CDR3 size: 14 residues. V was shortened by 6 bases and J by 4 bases, with 16 bases between the two germline ends.